A single sample gave rise to the 18 T cell receptor beta chains below, sequenced in a study of shared T cell receptors in the human thymus. Sequencing was performed with immunoSEQ multiplex PCR; in TCRdb, only in-frame clones are kept and a portion is missing. Found here are more than 550,000 clones, approximately 85% of them singletons; the top ten hold approximately 0.01%. These data also formed part of another study, on human thymus T cells.

The specimen sequenced was thymocytes. These receptors came from a girl under two years old with a congenital heart defect.

The chain uses TRBV2 and TRBJ1-2; TRBD1 aligns across 10 bases. Per the germline V gene, CDR1 is SNHLY and CDR2 is FYNNEI. This CDR3 region has 16 residues. V shed 6 bases, J shed 7 bases, and the junction held 14 bases outside the gene matches. CDR3 nucleotide sequence: TGTGCCAGCAGCGCCGATCCGGGACAGGGGACTTGTGGCTACACCTTC. Its protein is CASSADPGQGTCGYTF.

The chain employs TRBV12-5 and TRBJ1-1; 7 bases are a match to TRBD1. The germline CDR1 and CDR2 sequences are LGHNT and FRNRAP. With V trimmed by 4 bases and J by 5 bases, 7 bases remained unmatched. The CDR3 contains 14 residues. The CDR3 region has the DNA TGTGCTAGTGGTTCGCGACAGGGTAGGACTGAAGCTTTCTTT. Protein sequence: CASGSRQGRTEAFF.

The chain combines TRBV11-2 with TRBJ2-7; perhaps TRBD2 as D (6 bases). Germline CDR1 is SGHAT and CDR2 is FQNNGV. The CDR3 consists of 14 residues. Trimming took off 3 bases at V and 0 bases at J, with 9 bases between the two ends. The CDR3 sequence is CASSFRGSSYEQYF. In DNA, the CDR3 is TGTGCCAGCAGCTTCCGGGGGAGCTCCTACGAGCAGTACTTC. Full variable domain (outside the CDR3, taken from reference TRBV11-2 and TRBJ2-7): EAGVAQSPRYKIIEKRQSVAFWCNPISGHATLYWYQQILGQGPKLLIQFQNNGVVDDSQLPKDRFSAERLKGVDSTLKIQPAKLEDSAVYLCASSFRGSSYEQYFGPGTRLTVT.

This clone appeared a few times. V gene TRBV4-1 combines with J gene TRBJ2-2; 7 nucleotides line up with TRBD1. CDR1 MGHRA and CDR2 YSYEKL come from the germline V gene. The CDR3 extends over 16 amino acids. V shed 4 bases, J shed 6 bases, and the junction held 11 bases outside the gene matches. CDR3 in DNA: TGCGCCAGCAGCCTAAGGGACAGCCTTTTCCCCGGGGAGCTGTTTTTT. Translation gives CASSLRDSLFPGELFF.

The gene calls are TRBV15 and TRBJ1-2; the D is unclear. Trimming left V 1 base short and J 4 bases short, with 13 bases between. Germline V gives CDR1 LNHNV, CDR2 YYDKDF (reference sequence). The CDR3 covers 15 residues. CDR3 residues: CATSRAINRVYGYTF. The CDR3 DNA reads as TGTGCCACCAGCAGAGCTATCAATCGGGTCTATGGCTACACCTTC.

The CDR3 region is CASSLSEARRDRIGTEAFF. The CDR3 nucleotides are TGCGCCAGCAGCTTGTCAGAGGCGCGGCGGGACAGGATCGGTACTGAAGCTTTCTTT. V usage is TRBV5-1 and J usage is TRBJ1-1; 8 positions match TRBD1. J gave up 5 bases and V 1 base, and 19 bases lay outside the gene matches. The CDR3 is 19 residues long. Germline V CDR1 and CDR2: SGHRS, YFSETQ.

This chain links TRBV21-1 with TRBJ1-5; the D call in the table, TRBD1, was not verified against the DNA. TRBV21-1 is deemed a pseudogene. The CDR3 has 17 amino acids. For the CDR3, the DNA is TGTGCCAGCAGCAAGGGGACCGGGACACATAGCAATCAGCCCCAGCATTTT. The encoded protein is CASSKGTGTHSNQPQHF.

This clone was counted between two and nine times. The chain combines TRBV25-1 with TRBJ1-4; 8 nucleotides agree with TRBD1. CDR3 length: 15 residues. Trimming removed 5 bases from V and 7 bases from J; junction bases left unmatched: 9. The germline gives CDR1 MGHDK, CDR2 SYGVNS. CDR3 coding DNA: TGTGCCAGCAGTATACACAGGGGGGCAGGTGAAAAACTGTTTTTT. The encoded protein is CASSIHRGAGEKLFF.

This clone was recorded only once. V usage is TRBV9 and J usage is TRBJ1-5, with 7 bases that match TRBD1. The V segment lost 3 bases and the J segment 0 bases; nucleotides outside the gene matches: 6. The CDR3 runs to 16 residues. Germline V CDR1 and CDR2: SGDLS, YYNGEE. This CDR3 is CASSAGQADSNQPQHF. DNA for the CDR3: TGTGCCAGCAGCGCAGGACAGGCGGATAGCAATCAGCCCCAGCATTTT.

The rearrangement links TRBV19 to TRBJ2-7; D is uncertain. CDR1 is LNHDA, CDR2 SQIVND, per germline (reference sequence). CDR3 size: 14 residues. The V end was cut by 3 bases, the J end by 6 bases, with 15 bases between. The CDR3 bases are TGTGCCAGTAGTATGCGGTTCGCCGCCGGCGAGCAGTACTTC. Translation: CASSMRFAAGEQYF.

The J gene is TRBJ2-3, the V gene TRBV4-2, with 8 nucleotides matching TRBD2. The CDR3 extends over 18 amino acids. Germline V lookup: CDR1 LGHNA, CDR2 YNFKEQ. V dropped 1 base and J dropped 2; count of bases not matched to a gene: 11. Written as DNA, the CDR3 is TGTGCCAGCAGCCAAGCCAACACGGGGGGGCCGTCCACAGATACGCAGTATTTT. Its translation: CASSQANTGGPSTDTQYF.

CDR3: CASSVGVRAGGALGANVLTF. CDR3 DNA sequence: TGTGCCAGCAGCGTAGGAGTACGGGCGGGGGGGGCGCTTGGGGCCAACGTCCTGACTTTC. This chain links TRBV9 with TRBJ2-6, with 9 bases aligning to TRBD2. With V trimmed by 0 bases and J by 3 bases, 13 bases remained unmatched. CDR1 is SGDLS, CDR2 YYNGEE, per germline. This CDR3 comprises 20 residues.

This chain connects TRBV25-1 to TRBJ1-1, with 7 bases fitting TRBD1. V shed 3 bases and J 5 bases; nucleotides not matched to a gene: 6. This CDR3 comprises 14 residues. In germline, CDR1 is MGHDK, CDR2 SYGVNS. The CDR3 sequence: CASSEPTGRTEAFF. In DNA form, the CDR3 reads TGTGCCAGCAGTGAGCCGACAGGGAGGACTGAAGCTTTCTTT.

The chain couples TRBV25-1 to TRBJ1-1; 7 bases are shared with TRBD1. The germline CDR1 and CDR2 sequences are MGHDK and SYGVNS. This CDR3 region has 14 residues. J gave up 1 base and V 8 bases, and 7 bases lay outside the gene matches. The CDR3 is CASGLGTENTEAFF. The DNA of the CDR3 is TGTGCCAGCGGTCTGGGGACAGAGAACACTGAAGCTTTCTTT.

The CDR3 DNA reads as TGTGCCAGCAGCGGACCGGGACTAGTTCCCTACGAGCAGTACTTC. It specifies CASSGPGLVPYEQYF. The chain recombines TRBV7-8 with TRBJ2-7, with 8 positions matching TRBD2. Germline CDR1 SGHVS, CDR2 FQNEAQ. CDR3 length: 15 residues. Germline trimming cut 5 bases from V and 2 bases from J; bases unmatched to any gene: 8.

This chain links TRBV6-1 with TRBJ2-5; tentatively, D is TRBD2 (7 bases). Trimming shortened V by 2 bases and J by 4 bases, and 14 bases separated the two germline ends. CDR1 is MNHNS, CDR2 SASEGT, per germline. The CDR3 consists of 15 residues. In nucleotides, the CDR3 is TGTGCCAGCAGTGAATTGCGGGGGCGCATAGAGACCCAGTACTTC. It specifies CASSELRGRIETQYF.

In the case of this clone: Other DNA sequences from this sample encode an identical CDR3 as well. V usage is TRBV7-9 and J usage is TRBJ2-7; no clear D. Germline CDR1 and CDR2: SEHNR and FQNEAQ (reference sequence). Trimming removed 3 bases at V and 0 bases at J, with 9 bases between. There are 14 residues in the CDR3. The DNA of the CDR3 is TGTGCCAGCAGCTTGTCCGCCGGCTCCTACGAGCAGTACTTC. This translates into CASSLSAGSYEQYF.

The chain couples TRBV6-1 to TRBJ2-7, with unresolved D. The CDR3 runs 11 residues. The germline V gene has CDR1 MNHNS and CDR2 SASEGT. Trimming shortened V by 4 bases and J by 3 bases, and 4 bases separated the two germline ends. In DNA form, the CDR3 reads TGTGCCAGCAGTGGTAGCTACGAGCAGTACTTC. Its translation is CASSGSYEQYF.